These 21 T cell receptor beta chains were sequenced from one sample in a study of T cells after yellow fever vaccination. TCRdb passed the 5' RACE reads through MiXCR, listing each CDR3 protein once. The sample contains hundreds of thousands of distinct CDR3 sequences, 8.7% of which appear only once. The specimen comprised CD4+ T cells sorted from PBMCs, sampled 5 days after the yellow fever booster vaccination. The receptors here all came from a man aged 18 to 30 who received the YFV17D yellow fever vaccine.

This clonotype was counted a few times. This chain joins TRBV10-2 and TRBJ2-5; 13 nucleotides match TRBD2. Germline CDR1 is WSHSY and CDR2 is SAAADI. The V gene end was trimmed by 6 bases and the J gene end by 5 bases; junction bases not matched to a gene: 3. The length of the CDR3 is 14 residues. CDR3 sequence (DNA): TGCGCCAGCAGAACACTAGCGGGGGGGGAGACCCAGTACTTC. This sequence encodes CASRTLAGGETQYF.

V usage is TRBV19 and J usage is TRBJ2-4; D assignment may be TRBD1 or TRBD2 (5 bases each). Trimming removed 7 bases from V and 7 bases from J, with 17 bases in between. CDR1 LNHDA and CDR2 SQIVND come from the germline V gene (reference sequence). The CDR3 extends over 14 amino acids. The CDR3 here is CASKYSGDGNIQYF. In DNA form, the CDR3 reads TGTGCCAGTAAATACTCCGGGGACGGTAACATTCAGTACTTC.

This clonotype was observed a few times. The CDR3 DNA is TGTGCCAGCAGCTACGGAACATACGAGCAGTACGTC. This codes for CASSYGTYEQYV. V and J are TRBV5-6 and TRBJ2-7; D ambiguous. The CDR3 covers 12 residues. Looked up from germline, CDR1 is SGHDT and CDR2 is YYEEEE. V was clipped by 3 bases and J by 4 bases, with 8 bases between them.

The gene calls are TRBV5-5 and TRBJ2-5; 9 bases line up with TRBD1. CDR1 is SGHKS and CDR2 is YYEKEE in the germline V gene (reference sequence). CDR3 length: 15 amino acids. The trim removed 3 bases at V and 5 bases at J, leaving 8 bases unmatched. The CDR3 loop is CASSSPGTGYETQYF. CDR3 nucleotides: TGTGCCAGCAGCTCGCCCGGGACAGGGTACGAGACCCAGTACTTC.

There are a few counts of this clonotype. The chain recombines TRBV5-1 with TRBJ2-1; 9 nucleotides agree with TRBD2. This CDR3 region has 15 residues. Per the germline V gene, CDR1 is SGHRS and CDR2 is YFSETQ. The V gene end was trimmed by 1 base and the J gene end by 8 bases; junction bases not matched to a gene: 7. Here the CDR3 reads CASSLSAGGGDEQFF. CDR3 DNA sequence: TGCGCCAGCAGCTTGTCTGCGGGGGGGGGCGATGAGCAGTTCTTC.

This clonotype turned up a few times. The CDR3 spells CASISGQSWDGVNTEAFF. CDR3 sequence (DNA): TGTGCCAGCATATCCGGACAGTCCTGGGATGGGGTGAACACTGAAGCTTTCTTT. V is TRBV12-3 or TRBV12-4 and J is TRBJ1-1; weak D call: TRBD1 (6 bases). Trimming removed 7 bases from V and 0 bases from J, with 24 bases in between. The CDR3 has 18 amino acids.

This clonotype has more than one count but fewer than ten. In DNA form, the CDR3 reads TGTGCCAGCAGTGATACGGGGGGCCCCTATGGCTACACCTTC. Protein product: CASSDTGGPYGYTF. The chain has TRBV6-1 and TRBJ1-2, with D possibly being TRBD1 (6 bases). V lost 3 bases and J lost 4, with 12 bases in between. The CDR3 has 14 amino acids. Germline V gives CDR1 MNHNS, CDR2 SASEGT.

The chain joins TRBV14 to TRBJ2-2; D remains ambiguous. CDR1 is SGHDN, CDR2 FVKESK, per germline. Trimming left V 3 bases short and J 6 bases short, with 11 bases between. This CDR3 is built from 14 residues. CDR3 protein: CASSQQLLAGELFF. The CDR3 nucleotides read TGTGCCAGCAGCCAGCAACTCCTGGCCGGGGAGCTGTTTTTT.

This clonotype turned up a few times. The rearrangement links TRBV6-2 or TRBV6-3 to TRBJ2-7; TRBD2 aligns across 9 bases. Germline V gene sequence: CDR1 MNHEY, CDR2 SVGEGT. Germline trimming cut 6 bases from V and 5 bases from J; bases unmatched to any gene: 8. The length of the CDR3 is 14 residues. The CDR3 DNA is TGTGCCAGCAGGGGAGCGGGGGGCATCCACGAGCAGTACTTC. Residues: CASRGAGGIHEQYF.

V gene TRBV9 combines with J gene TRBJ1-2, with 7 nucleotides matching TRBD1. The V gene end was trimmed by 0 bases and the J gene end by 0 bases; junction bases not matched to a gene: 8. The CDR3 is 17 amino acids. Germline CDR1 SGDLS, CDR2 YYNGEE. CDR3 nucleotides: TGTGCCAGCAGCGTAGGGATCAAGGGGGCGCCTAACTATGGCTACACCTTC. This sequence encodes CASSVGIKGAPNYGYTF.

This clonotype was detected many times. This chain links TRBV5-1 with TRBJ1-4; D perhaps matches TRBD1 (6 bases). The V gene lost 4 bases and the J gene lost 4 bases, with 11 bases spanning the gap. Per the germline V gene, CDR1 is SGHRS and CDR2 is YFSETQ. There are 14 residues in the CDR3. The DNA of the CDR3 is TGCGCCAGCAGCCCGACAGGTGATAATGAAAAACTGTTTTTT. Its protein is CASSPTGDNEKLFF.

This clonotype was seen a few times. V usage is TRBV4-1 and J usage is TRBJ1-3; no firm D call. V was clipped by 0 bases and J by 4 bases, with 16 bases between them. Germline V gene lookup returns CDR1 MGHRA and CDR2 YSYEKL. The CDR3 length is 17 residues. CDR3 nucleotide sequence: TGCGCCAGCAGCCAAGACCCCCCCTTATCCTTCGGAAACACCATATATTTT. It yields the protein CASSQDPPLSFGNTIYF.

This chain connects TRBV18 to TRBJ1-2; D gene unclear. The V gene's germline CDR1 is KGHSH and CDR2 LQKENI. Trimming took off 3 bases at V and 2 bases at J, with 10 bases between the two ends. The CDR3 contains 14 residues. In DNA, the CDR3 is TGTGCCAGCTCACCGGCCGGTTTGAACTATGGCTACACCTTC. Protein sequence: CASSPAGLNYGYTF.

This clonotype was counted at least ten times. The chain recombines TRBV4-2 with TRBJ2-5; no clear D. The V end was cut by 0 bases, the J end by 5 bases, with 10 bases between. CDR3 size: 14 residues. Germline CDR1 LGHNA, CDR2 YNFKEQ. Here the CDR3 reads CASSQDGRPETQYF. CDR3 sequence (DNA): TGTGCCAGCAGCCAAGATGGGCGTCCTGAGACCCAGTACTTC.

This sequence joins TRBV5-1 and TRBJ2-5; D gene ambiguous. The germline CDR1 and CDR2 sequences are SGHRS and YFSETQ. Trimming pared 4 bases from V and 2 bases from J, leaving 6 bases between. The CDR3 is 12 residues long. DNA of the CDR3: TGCGCCAGCAGCGCCACACAAGAGACCCAGTACTTC. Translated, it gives CASSATQETQYF.

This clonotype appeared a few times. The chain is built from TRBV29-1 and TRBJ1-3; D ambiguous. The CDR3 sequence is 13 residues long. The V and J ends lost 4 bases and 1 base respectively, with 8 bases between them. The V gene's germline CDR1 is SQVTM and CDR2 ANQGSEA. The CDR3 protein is CSVVGSSGNTIYF. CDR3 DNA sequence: TGCAGCGTTGTGGGTTCGTCTGGAAACACCATATATTTT.

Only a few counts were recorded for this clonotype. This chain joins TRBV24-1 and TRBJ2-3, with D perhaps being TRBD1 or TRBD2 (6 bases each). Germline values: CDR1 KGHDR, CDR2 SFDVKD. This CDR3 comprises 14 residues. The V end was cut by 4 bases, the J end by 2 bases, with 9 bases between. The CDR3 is CATSDGGLTDTQYF. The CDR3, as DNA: TGTGCCACCAGTGACGGGGGCCTCACAGATACGCAGTATTTT.

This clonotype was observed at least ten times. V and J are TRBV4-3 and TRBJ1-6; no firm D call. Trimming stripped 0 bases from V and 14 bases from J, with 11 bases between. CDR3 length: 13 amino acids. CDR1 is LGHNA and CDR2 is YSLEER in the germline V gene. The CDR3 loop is CASSQERRSSLHF. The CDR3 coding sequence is TGCGCCAGCAGCCAAGAAAGAAGGTCCTCCCTCCACTTT.

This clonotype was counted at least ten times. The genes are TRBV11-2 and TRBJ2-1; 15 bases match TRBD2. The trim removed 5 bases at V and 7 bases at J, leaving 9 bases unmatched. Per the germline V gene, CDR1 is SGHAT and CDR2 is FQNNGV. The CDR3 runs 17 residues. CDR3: CASSPIGTSGGSNEQFF. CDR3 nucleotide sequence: TGTGCCAGCAGCCCTATCGGGACTAGCGGGGGGTCGAATGAGCAGTTCTTC. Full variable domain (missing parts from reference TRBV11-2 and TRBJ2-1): EAGVAQSPRYKIIEKRQSVAFWCNPISGHATLYWYQQILGQGPKLLIQFQNNGVVDDSQLPKDRFSAERLKGVDSTLKIQPAKLEDSAVYLCASSPIGTSGGSNEQFFGPGTRLTVL.

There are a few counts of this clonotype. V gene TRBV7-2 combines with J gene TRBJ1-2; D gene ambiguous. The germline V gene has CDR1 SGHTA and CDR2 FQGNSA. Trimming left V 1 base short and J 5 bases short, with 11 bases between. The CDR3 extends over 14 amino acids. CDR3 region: CASSLVMAGYGYTF. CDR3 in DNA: TGTGCCAGCAGCTTAGTCATGGCGGGGTATGGCTACACCTTC.

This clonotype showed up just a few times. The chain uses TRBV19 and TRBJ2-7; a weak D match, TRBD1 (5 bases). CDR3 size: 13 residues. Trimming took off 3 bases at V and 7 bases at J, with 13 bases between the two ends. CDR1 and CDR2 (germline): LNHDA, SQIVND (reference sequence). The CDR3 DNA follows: TGTGCCAGTAGTATTCAGGGTATAGGGGAGCAGTACTTC. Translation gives CASSIQGIGEQYF.